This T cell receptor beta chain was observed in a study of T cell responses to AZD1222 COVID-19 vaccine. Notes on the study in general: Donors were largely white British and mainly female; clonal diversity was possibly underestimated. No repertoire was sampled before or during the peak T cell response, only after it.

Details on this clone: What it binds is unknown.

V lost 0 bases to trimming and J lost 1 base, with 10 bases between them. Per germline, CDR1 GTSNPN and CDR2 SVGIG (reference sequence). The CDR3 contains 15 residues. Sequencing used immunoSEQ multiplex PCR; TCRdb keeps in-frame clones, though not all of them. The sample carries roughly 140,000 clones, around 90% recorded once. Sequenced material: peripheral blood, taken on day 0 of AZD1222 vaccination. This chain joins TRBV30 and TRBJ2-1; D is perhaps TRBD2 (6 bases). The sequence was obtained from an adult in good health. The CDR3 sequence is CAWSVQSGSYNEQFF. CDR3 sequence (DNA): TGTGCCTGGAGTGTACAGAGCGGGTCCTACAATGAGCAGTTCTTC.